The rows below give T cell receptor beta chains drawn from one sample of a study of blood T cell repertoires in COVID-19. Clones were read by immunoSEQ multiplex PCR, and TCRdb kept only the in-frame ones, dropping some. In the table there are some 30,000 clones, about 92% of which are singletons. Input material: peripheral blood. The receptors shown here come from a man between 65 and 80 years old with active or convalescent COVID-19. Both conserved end residues are part of each CDR3. The order of the fields is V gene, clone size, J gene, D gene, CDR3 DNA, CDR3 protein. The D gene is left open where the match is weak. Only some rows state a clone size, as once, few, many or a class for expanded clones.

>TRBV6-5|NA|TRBJ1-2|NA
TGTGCCAGCAGTACCAGGGGCCTCACACATGGCTACACCTTC
CASSTRGLTHGYTF
>TRBV5-1|NA|TRBJ1-4|TRBD1
TGCGCCAGCAGCCCGGCCCGACAGGGACCCTCAACTAATGAAAAACTGTTTTTT
CASSPARQGPSTNEKLFF
>TRBV6-5|NA|TRBJ1-5|NA
TGTGCCAGCAGGGCCGGACAAACGTCCAATCAGCCCCAGCATTTT
CASRAGQTSNQPQHF
>TRBV25-1|NA|TRBJ1-2|NA
TGTGCCAGCAGTGAATCGGGTGGCTACACCTTC
CASSESGGYTF
>TRBV10-3|NA|TRBJ2-7|NA
TGTGCCATCCGAGGGGGTTATCAGGACTACGAGCAGTACTTC
CAIRGGYQDYEQYF
>TRBV7-6|NA|TRBJ2-1|NA
TGTGCCAGCAGTTCAATTGAGCAGTTCTTC
CASSSIEQFF
>TRBV6-6|NA|TRBJ2-7|NA
TGTGCCAGCGGAGAGCGCTACGAGCAGTACTTC
CASGERYEQYF
>TRBV18|NA|TRBJ2-7|NA
TGTGCCAGCTCACTACGACAGGCGTCCTCCTACGAGCAGTACTTC
CASSLRQASSYEQYF
>TRBV7-9|NA|TRBJ2-5|TRBD2
TGTGCCAGCAGCTTAAAACTAGCGGGGCTCGGGGAGACCCAGTACTTC
CASSLKLAGLGETQYF
>TRBV5-8|NA|TRBJ1-5|NA
TGTGCCAGCAGCTACCGACAGCCCAATCAGCCCCAGCATTTT
CASSYRQPNQPQHF
>TRBV4-3|once|TRBJ1-5|NA
TGCGCCAGCAGCCAAGAAGGGACACAAGGCAATCAGCCCCAGCATTTT
CASSQEGTQGNQPQHF
>TRBV19|NA|TRBJ2-6|NA
TGTGCCAGTAGTATAACGGGATCTGGGGCCAACGTCCTGACTTTC
CASSITGSGANVLTF
>TRBV6-2/TRBV6-3|NA|TRBJ2-2|NA
TGTGCCAGCAGTCGATTGAGGACCGGGGAGCTGTTTTTT
CASSRLRTGELFF
>TRBV10-2|NA|TRBJ2-3|NA
TGCGCCAGCAGCCCTACAGGCCATTTCACAGATACGCAGTATTTT
CASSPTGHFTDTQYF
>TRBV10-3|once|TRBJ2-5|TRBD2
TGTGCCATCAGGCAAGCGGGAGTAGAAGGAGAGACCCAGTACTTC
CAIRQAGVEGETQYF
>TRBV13|NA|TRBJ2-5|NA
TGTGCCAGCAGCTCCAGGGGCCGCCCCACATACCAAGAGACCCAGTACTTC
CASSSRGRPTYQETQYF
>TRBV11-3|NA|TRBJ2-1|TRBD1
TGTGCCAGCAGCTTAGGAGTAGGGGGCTCTTACAATGAGCAGTTCTTC
CASSLGVGGSYNEQFF
>TRBV6-2/TRBV6-3|NA|TRBJ1-1|NA
TGTGCCAGCAGCCCCGGGGGGGAGGTGAACACTGAAGCTTTCTTT
CASSPGGEVNTEAFF
>TRBV24-1|NA|TRBJ1-5|TRBD1
TGTGCCACCAGTGCCTGGGACAGGGGAAACCAGCCCCAGCATTTT
CATSAWDRGNQPQHF
>TRBV7-9|NA|TRBJ1-4|TRBD1
TGTGCCAGCAGCCGACAGGGAGCTAATGAAAAACTGTTTTTT
CASSRQGANEKLFF
>TRBV7-2|NA|TRBJ1-5|TRBD1
TGTGCCAGCAGCTTAGGACAGGGGGCGAGGTTTGGTCGTCCCCAGCATTTT
CASSLGQGARFGRPQHF
>TRBV16|once|TRBJ2-5|NA
TGTGCCAGCAGCCAAATTACAGGGCAGCAAGAGACCCAGTACTTC
CASSQITGQQETQYF